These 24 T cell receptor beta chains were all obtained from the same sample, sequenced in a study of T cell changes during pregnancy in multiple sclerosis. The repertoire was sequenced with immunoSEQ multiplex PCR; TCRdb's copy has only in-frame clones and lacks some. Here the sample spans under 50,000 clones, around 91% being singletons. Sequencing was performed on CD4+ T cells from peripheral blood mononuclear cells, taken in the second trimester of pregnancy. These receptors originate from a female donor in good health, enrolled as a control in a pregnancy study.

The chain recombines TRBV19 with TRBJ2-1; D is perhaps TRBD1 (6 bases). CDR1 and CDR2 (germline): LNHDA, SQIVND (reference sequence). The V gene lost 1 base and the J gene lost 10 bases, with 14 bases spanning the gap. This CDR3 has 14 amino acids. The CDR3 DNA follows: TGTGCCAGTAGTATAGGGGGACAACAGGCCGAGCAGTTCTTC. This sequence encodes CASSIGGQQAEQFF.

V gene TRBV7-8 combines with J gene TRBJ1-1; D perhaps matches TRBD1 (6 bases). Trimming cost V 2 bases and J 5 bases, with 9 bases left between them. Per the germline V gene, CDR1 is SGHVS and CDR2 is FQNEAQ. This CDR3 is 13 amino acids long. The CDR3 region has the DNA TGTGCCAGCAGCTTACAGGGGACGACTGAAGCTTTCTTT. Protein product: CASSLQGTTEAFF.

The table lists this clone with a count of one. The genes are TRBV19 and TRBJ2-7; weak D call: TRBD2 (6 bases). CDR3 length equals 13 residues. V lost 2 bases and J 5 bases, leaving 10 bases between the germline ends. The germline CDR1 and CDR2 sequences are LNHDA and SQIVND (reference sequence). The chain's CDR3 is CASSIKEGNEQYF. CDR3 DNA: TGTGCCAGTAGTATAAAGGAGGGGAACGAGCAGTACTTC.

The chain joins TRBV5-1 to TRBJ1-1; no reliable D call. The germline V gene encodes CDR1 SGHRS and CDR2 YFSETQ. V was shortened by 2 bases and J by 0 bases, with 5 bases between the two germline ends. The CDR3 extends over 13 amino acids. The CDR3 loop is CASSLEVNTEAFF. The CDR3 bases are TGCGCCAGCAGCTTAGAGGTGAACACTGAAGCTTTCTTT.

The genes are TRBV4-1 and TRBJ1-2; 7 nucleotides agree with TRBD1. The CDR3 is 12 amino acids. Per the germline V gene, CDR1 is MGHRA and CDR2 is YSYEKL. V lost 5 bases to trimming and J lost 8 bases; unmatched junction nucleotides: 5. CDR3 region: CASSKRQGGYTF. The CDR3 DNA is TGCGCCAGCAGCAAGAGACAGGGAGGCTACACCTTC.

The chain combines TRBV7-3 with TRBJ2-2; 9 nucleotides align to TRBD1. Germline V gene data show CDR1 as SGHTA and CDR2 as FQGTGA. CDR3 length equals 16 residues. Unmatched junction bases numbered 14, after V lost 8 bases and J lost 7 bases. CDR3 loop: CASGLPTGGFGGELFF. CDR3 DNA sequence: TGTGCCAGCGGACTCCCGACAGGGGGATTTGGCGGGGAGCTGTTTTTT.

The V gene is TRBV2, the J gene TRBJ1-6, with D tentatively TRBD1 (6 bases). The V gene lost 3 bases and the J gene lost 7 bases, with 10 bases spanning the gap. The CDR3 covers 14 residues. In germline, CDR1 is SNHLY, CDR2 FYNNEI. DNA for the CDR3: TGTGCCAGCAGTGAGCACAGGGCGAATTCACCCCTCCACTTT. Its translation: CASSEHRANSPLHF.

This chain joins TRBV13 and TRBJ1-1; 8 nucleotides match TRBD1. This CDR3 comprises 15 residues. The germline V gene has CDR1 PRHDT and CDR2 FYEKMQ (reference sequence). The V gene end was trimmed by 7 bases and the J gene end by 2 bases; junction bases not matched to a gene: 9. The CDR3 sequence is CASTRAGGSNTEAFF. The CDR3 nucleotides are TGTGCCAGCACCCGGGCAGGGGGCTCTAACACTGAAGCTTTCTTT.

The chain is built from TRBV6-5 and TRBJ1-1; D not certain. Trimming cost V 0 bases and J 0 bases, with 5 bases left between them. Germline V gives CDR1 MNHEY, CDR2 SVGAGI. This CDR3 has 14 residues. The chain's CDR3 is CASSYSNLNTEAFF. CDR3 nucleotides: TGTGCCAGCAGTTACTCCAACTTGAACACTGAAGCTTTCTTT.

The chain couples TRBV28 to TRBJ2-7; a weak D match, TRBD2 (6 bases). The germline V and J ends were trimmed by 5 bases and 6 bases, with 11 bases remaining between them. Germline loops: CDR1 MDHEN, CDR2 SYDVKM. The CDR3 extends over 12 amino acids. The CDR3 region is CASSLLGGEQYF. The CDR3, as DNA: TGTGCCAGCAGTCTCTTGGGGGGCGAGCAGTACTTC.

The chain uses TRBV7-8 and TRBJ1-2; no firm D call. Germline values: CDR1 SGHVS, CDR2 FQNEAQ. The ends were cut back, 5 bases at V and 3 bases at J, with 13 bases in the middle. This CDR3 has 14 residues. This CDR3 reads CASSALVLDYGYTF. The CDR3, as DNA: TGTGCCAGCAGCGCGTTAGTTTTAGACTATGGCTACACCTTC.

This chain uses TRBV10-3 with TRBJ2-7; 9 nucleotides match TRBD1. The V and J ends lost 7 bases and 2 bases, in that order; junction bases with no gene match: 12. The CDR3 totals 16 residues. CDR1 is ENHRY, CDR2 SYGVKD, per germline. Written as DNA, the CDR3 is TGTGCCATCACCGATGGCCCTGGACAGGGGACCTACGAGCAGTACTTC. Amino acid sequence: CAITDGPGQGTYEQYF.

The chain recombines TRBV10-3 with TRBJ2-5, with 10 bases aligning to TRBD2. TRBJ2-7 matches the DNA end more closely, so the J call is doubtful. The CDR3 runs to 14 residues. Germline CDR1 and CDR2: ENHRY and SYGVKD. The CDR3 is CAIKPSGGRNEQYF. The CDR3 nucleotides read TGTGCCATCAAACCTAGCGGGGGACGGAACGAGCAGTACTTC.

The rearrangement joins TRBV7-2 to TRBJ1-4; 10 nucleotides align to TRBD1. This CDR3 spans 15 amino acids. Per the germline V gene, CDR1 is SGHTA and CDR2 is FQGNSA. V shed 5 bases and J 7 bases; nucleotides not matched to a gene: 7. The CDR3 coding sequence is TGTGCCAGCAGCCCGTTGACAGGGGGCGTTGAAAAACTGTTTTTT. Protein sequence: CASSPLTGGVEKLFF.

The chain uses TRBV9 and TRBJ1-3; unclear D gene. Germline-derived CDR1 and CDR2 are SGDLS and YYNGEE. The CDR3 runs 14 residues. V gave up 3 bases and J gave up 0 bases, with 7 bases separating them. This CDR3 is CASSATPSGNTIYF. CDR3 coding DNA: TGTGCCAGCAGCGCTACCCCCTCTGGAAACACCATATATTTT.

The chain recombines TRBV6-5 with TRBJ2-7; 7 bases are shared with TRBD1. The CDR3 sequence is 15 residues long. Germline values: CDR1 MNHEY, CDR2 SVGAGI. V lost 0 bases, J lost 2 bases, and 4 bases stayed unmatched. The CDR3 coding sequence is TGTGCCAGCAGTTACTCGACCCAGGGGGCCTACGAGCAGTACTTC. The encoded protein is CASSYSTQGAYEQYF.

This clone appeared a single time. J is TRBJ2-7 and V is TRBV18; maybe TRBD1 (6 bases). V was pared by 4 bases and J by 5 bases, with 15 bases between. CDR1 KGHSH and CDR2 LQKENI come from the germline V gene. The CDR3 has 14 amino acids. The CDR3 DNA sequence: TGTGCCAGCTCACTTATCGGACAGAGAAACGAGCAGTACTTC. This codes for CASSLIGQRNEQYF.

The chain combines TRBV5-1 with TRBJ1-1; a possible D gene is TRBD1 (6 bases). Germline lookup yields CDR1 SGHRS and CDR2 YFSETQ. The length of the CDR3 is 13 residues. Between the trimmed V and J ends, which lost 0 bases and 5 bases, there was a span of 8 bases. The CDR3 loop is CASSLVTGTEAFF. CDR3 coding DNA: TGCGCCAGCAGCTTGGTCACAGGGACTGAAGCTTTCTTT.

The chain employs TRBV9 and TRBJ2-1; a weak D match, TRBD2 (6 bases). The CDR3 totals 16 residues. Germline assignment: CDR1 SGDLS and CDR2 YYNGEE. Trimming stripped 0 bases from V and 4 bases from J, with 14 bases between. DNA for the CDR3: TGTGCCAGCAGCGTAGGGGCCGGGACTTCTTACAATGAGCAGTTCTTC. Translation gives CASSVGAGTSYNEQFF.

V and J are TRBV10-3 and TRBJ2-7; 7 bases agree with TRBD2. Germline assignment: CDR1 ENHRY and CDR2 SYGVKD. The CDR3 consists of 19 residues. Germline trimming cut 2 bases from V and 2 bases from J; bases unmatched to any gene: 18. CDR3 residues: CAISEGPGGSTSPAYEQYF. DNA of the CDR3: TGTGCCATCAGTGAGGGCCCCGGGGGGTCTACTTCCCCTGCCTACGAGCAGTACTTC.

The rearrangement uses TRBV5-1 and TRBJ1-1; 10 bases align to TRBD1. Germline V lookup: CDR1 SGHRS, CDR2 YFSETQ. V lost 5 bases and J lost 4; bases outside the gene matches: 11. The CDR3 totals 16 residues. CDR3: CASSPAVGQGGTEAFF. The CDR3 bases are TGCGCCAGCAGTCCCGCGGTTGGACAGGGGGGCACTGAAGCTTTCTTT. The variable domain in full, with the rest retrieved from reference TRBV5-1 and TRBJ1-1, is KAGVTQTPRYLIKTRGQQVTLSCSPISGHRSVSWYQQTPGQGLQFLFEYFSETQRNKGNFPGRFSGRQFSNSRSEMNVSTLELGDSALYLCASSPAVGQGGTEAFFGQGTRLTVV.

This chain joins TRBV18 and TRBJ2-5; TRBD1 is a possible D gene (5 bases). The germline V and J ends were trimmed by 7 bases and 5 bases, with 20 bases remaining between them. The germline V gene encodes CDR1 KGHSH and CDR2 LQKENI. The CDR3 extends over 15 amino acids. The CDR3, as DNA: TGTGCCAGCTGGAATATCCAGGGTGTGGGGGAGACCCAGTACTTC. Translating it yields CASWNIQGVGETQYF.

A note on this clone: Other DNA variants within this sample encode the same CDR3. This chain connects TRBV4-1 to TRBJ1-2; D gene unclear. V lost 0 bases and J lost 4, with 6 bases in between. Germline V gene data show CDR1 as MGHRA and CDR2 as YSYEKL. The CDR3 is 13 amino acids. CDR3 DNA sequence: TGCGCCAGCAGCCAAGACCCGGGCTATGGCTACACCTTC. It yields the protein CASSQDPGYGYTF.

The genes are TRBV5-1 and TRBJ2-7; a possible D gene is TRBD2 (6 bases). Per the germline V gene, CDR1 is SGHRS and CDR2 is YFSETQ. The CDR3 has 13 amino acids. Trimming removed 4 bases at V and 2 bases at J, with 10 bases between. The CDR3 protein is CASSVGLTYEQYF. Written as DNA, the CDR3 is TGCGCCAGCAGCGTGGGACTGACCTACGAGCAGTACTTC.